What follows are 17 T cell receptor beta chains derived from one specimen sequenced in a study of metastatic and nonmetastatic thyroid tumors. No patient had received any treatment before thyroid surgery. TCRdb reprocessed the PCR reads using MiXCR. Seen here are several thousand clones, 22% observed once, and the top ten hold roughly a sixth. The sequencing input was adjacent normal tissue. Receptors originate from a female donor with papillary thyroid cancer or a benign thyroid nodule (not recorded which). Some clones in this sample may be carry-over from other donors' samples.

The V and J genes are TRBV19 and TRBJ2-3; TRBD1 agrees at 8 bases. With 4 bases clipped from V and 4 bases from J, the junction kept 10 bases outside the gene matches. From germline, CDR1 is LNHDA and CDR2 SQIVND (reference sequence). The CDR3 has 16 residues. CDR3: CASSSIGTGWADTQYF. The CDR3 DNA reads TGTGCCAGTAGTAGCATCGGGACAGGATGGGCAGATACGCAGTATTTT.

The V and J genes are TRBV6-1 and TRBJ2-1; maybe TRBD1 (6 bases). V was trimmed by 5 bases and J by 4 bases, leaving 15 bases between them. The CDR3 is made up of 15 amino acids. Germline-derived CDR1 and CDR2 are MNHNS and SASEGT. The DNA for the CDR3 is TGTGCCAGCAGTAAAGAGGACAGCAGGTACAATGAGCAGTTCTTC. Its protein is CASSKEDSRYNEQFF.

The genes are TRBV19 and TRBJ1-5; maybe TRBD1 (5 bases). Germline V gives CDR1 LNHDA, CDR2 SQIVND (reference sequence). Trimming removed 10 bases at V and 2 bases at J, with 21 bases between. This CDR3 is built from 16 residues. The CDR3 bases are TGTGCCACCTCCGGGACGTACGGGGTAGGCAATCAGCCCCAGCATTTT. Amino acids: CATSGTYGVGNQPQHF.

Concerning this clone itself: Its ends do not fully match the called genes, so a read error is possible. This chain connects TRBV7-2 to TRBJ2-7; D perhaps matches TRBD2 (5 bases). CDR3 size: 13 residues. Per the germline V gene, CDR1 is SGHTA and CDR2 is FQGNSA. CDR3 loop: CASSSRGVRAEFF. The DNA for the CDR3 is TGTGCCAGCAGCTCCCGAGGCGTGAGGGCCGAGTTCTTC. The entire variable domain, with the rest obtained from reference TRBV7-2 and TRBJ2-7, is as follows: GAGVSQSPSNKVTEKGKDVELRCDPISGHTALYWYRQSLGQGLEFLIYFQGNSAPDKSGLPSDRFSAERTGGSVSTLTIQRTQQEDSAVYLCASSSRGVRAEFFGPGTRLTVT.

There are a few counts of this clone. The genes are TRBV28 and TRBJ1-5, with a tentative D call TRBD1 (5 bases). Trimming took 7 bases from V and 11 from J, leaving 18 bases between them. CDR1 and CDR2 (germline): MDHEN, SYDVKM. The CDR3 sequence is 13 residues long. The CDR3 DNA sequence: TGTGCCAGCACCCCCGGGACCGTCCTGTCCCAGCATTTT. It is translated as CASTPGTVLSQHF.

With regard to this clone: A read error may produce the germline difference seen at one junction end. The rearrangement uses TRBV5-1 and TRBJ2-4, with 7 bases lining up with TRBD1. The CDR3 runs to 15 residues. The germline V gene has CDR1 SGHRS and CDR2 YFSETQ. The CDR3 bases are TGCACCAGCAGCTTGGAGCCAGGGGGAGAAAAAATTCAGTACTTC. It is translated as CTSSLEPGGEKIQYF.

This clone showed up just a few times. The chain links TRBV20-1 to TRBJ2-7; TRBD1 agrees at 7 bases. CDR3 size: 12 residues. The V and J ends lost 7 bases and 3 bases, in that order; junction bases with no gene match: 6. Germline CDR1 and CDR2: DFQATT and SNEGSKA (reference sequence). The CDR3 bases are TGCAGTGATAGGGGGCAGGACTACGAGCAGTACTTC. It specifies CSDRGQDYEQYF.

This clone was observed a handful of times. The chain recombines TRBV6-2 or TRBV6-3 with TRBJ2-1; 8 nucleotides align to TRBD2. Germline V lookup: CDR1 MNHEY, CDR2 SVGEGT. V shed 2 bases, J shed 1 base, and the junction held 7 bases outside the gene matches. The CDR3 covers 17 residues. The CDR3 here is CASSYPGGEWSYNEQFF. CDR3 bases: TGTGCCAGCAGTTACCCCGGGGGGGAGTGGTCCTACAATGAGCAGTTCTTC.

This clone showed up many times. The chain combines TRBV11-3 with TRBJ2-3; the D gene is possibly TRBD2 (6 bases). With 3 bases removed from V and 6 bases from J, the gap between germline ends came to 13 bases. CDR1 is SGHNT and CDR2 is YENEEA in the germline V gene. The CDR3 consists of 14 residues. The CDR3 reads CASSFGGFMDTQYF. The DNA for the CDR3 is TGTGCCAGCAGCTTCGGGGGATTCATGGATACGCAGTATTTT.

The chain combines TRBV28 with TRBJ2-7, with D unclear. There are 13 residues in the CDR3. Trimming cost V 10 bases and J 10 bases, with 23 bases left between them. Germline V gene data show CDR1 as MDHEN and CDR2 as SYDVKM. The DNA for the CDR3 is TGTGCCATCAGCCCCTTGTTGGGGTACTATCAGTACTTC. This codes for CAISPLLGYYQYF.

By share of the sample, this clone is medium-sized (0.01 to 0.1%). The chain links TRBV11-1 to TRBJ2-2; TRBD2 matches at 7 bases. Germline loops: CDR1 SGHAT, CDR2 FQDESV (reference sequence). J was trimmed by 1 base and V by 2 bases; bases with no gene match: 4. The CDR3 has 16 residues. The CDR3 DNA sequence: TGTGCCAGCAGCTTATTGTCTAGCGGGAACACCGGGGAGCTGTTTTTT. It translates to CASSLLSSGNTGELFF.

This clone was picked up a small number of times. A read error may produce the germline difference seen at one junction end. V gene TRBV27 combines with J gene TRBJ1-6; D gene uncertain. The CDR3 runs 15 residues. The germline V gene has CDR1 MNHEY and CDR2 SMNVEV (reference sequence). CDR3 nucleotides: TGTGTCAGCAGTTTAGACCCTGGACGAGGTTCACCCCTCCACTTT. Its protein product is CVSSLDPGRGSPLHF.

This clone was recorded at least ten times. The chain recombines TRBV4-3 with TRBJ1-5, with 9 bases lining up with TRBD1. This CDR3 contains 15 residues. CDR1 is LGHNA and CDR2 is YSLEER in the germline V gene. With V trimmed by 8 bases and J by 6 bases, 11 bases remained unmatched. Written as DNA, the CDR3 is TGCGCCAGCCGGGACAGGGTGATCTCTAGTCAGCCCCAGCATTTT. It specifies CASRDRVISSQPQHF.

This clone came up many times. V is TRBV20-1 and J is TRBJ2-2; TRBD2 agrees at 11 bases. Germline CDR1 DFQATT, CDR2 SNEGSKA (reference sequence). This CDR3 region has 17 residues. Trimming cost V 1 base and J 0 bases; bases outside gene matches: 4. DNA of the CDR3: TGCAGTGCTAGAGGGACTAGCGGGTACGCGAACACCGGGGAGCTGTTTTTT. As protein: CSARGTSGYANTGELFF.

Ten or more counts support this clone. The chain employs TRBV30 and TRBJ1-3; weak D call: TRBD1 (5 bases). Trimming removed 5 bases from V and 0 bases from J, with 8 bases in between. This CDR3 comprises 13 residues. From germline, CDR1 is GTSNPN and CDR2 SVGIG (reference sequence). The CDR3 loop reads CAWEGSSGNTIYF. The CDR3 bases are TGTGCCTGGGAGGGGAGCTCTGGAAACACCATATATTTT.

The sample holds a few counts of this clone. V usage is TRBV12-3 or TRBV12-4 and J usage is TRBJ1-1, with D possibly being TRBD1 (6 bases). The CDR3 extends over 15 amino acids. V was shortened by 1 base and J by 3 bases, with 12 bases between the two germline ends. The CDR3 DNA reads as TGTGCCAGCAGTTTAGGAGGGGGGCTGGACACTGAAGCTTTCTTT. Residues: CASSLGGGLDTEAFF.

This clone was recorded at least ten times. A read error is possible here, since a much larger clone lies one base away. The V and J genes are TRBV5-1 and TRBJ1-4; D possibly corresponds to TRBD1 (6 bases). The CDR3 consists of 15 residues. CDR1 and CDR2 from the germline V gene are SGHRS and YFSETQ. CDR3 bases: TGCGTCAGCAGCTCGACGGACAGAGTCGGTGAAAAACTGTTTTTT. It codes for CVSSSTDRVGEKLFF.